The 15 T cell receptor beta chains given below trace back to one sample, sequenced in a study of T cells in Graves' hyperthyroidism and ophthalmopathy. The investigators amplified TCR beta CDR3 regions from RNA transcripts. A set of HTBI primers served as the primers for a first-round RT-PCR of the TCR CDR3. TCRdb re-called the multiplex PCR reads through MiXCR, storing one row per CDR3 protein. The table lists hundreds of thousands of distinct CDR3 sequences, roughly 40% of them singletons. The sequencing input was blood. These receptors originate from a man aged 18 to 29 with Graves' hyperthyroidism.

The chain joins TRBV7-9 to TRBJ2-7, with TRBD2 matching over 9 bases. Looked up from germline, CDR1 is SEHNR and CDR2 is FQNEAQ (reference sequence). The CDR3 has 15 amino acids. J was trimmed by 5 bases and V by 1 base; bases with no gene match: 6. This chain's CDR3 is CASSLVAGGIDEQYF. CDR3 nucleotide sequence: TGTGCCAGCAGCTTAGTTGCGGGAGGGATAGACGAGCAGTACTTC.

This clonotype showed up just a few times. V and J are TRBV20-1 and TRBJ2-7; 9 nucleotides match TRBD1. This CDR3 has 14 residues. The germline V gene encodes CDR1 DFQATT and CDR2 SNEGSKA (reference sequence). The CDR3 sequence: CSVEPGQGSYEQYF. CDR3 in DNA: TGCAGCGTTGAACCGGGACAGGGTTCCTACGAGCAGTACTTC.

This clonotype was recorded many times. The V gene is TRBV7-9, the J gene TRBJ2-7; D gene unclear. Trimming removed 5 bases at V and 0 bases at J, with 11 bases between. The CDR3 has 14 amino acids. Germline V gene sequence: CDR1 SEHNR, CDR2 FQNEAQ (reference sequence). As DNA, the CDR3 is TGTGCCAGCAGCAGCCGAGACGGCTCCTACGAGCAGTACTTC. Its translation is CASSSRDGSYEQYF.

This rearrangement joins TRBV7-8 to TRBJ2-5; a weak D match, TRBD2 (5 bases). V lost 5 bases to trimming and J lost 0 bases, with 13 bases between them. This CDR3 is 15 amino acids long. CDR1 is SGHVS and CDR2 is FQNEAQ in the germline V gene. CDR3 DNA: TGTGCCAGCAGCGGGAGACTATTGTACCAAGAGACCCAGTACTTC. Amino acid sequence: CASSGRLLYQETQYF. Supplemented by reference TRBV7-8 and TRBJ2-5, the full variable domain reads GAGVSQSPRYKVAKRGQDVALRCDPISGHVSLFWYQQALGQGPEFLTYFQNEAQLDKSGLPSDRFFAERPEGSVSTLKIQRTQQEDSAVYLCASSGRLLYQETQYFGPGTRLLVL.

This clonotype has just a few counts. V is TRBV7-6 and J is TRBJ2-7; no clear D. Trimming shortened V by 0 bases and J by 5 bases, and 11 bases separated the two germline ends. Per the germline V gene, CDR1 is SGHVS and CDR2 is FNYEAQ. This CDR3 is built from 14 residues. The CDR3 protein is CASSLAGAGNEQYF. In DNA form, the CDR3 reads TGTGCCAGCAGCTTAGCCGGCGCAGGCAACGAGCAGTACTTC.

This sequence joins TRBV12-3 or TRBV12-4 and TRBJ1-5, with D unclear. This CDR3 spans 14 amino acids. Trimming took off 9 bases at V and 7 bases at J, with 19 bases between the two ends. Here the CDR3 reads CASLWGVVGQPQHF. For the CDR3, the DNA is TGTGCCAGTTTGTGGGGTGTAGTGGGGCAGCCCCAGCATTTT.

The V gene is TRBV2, the J gene TRBJ1-2, with a tentative D call TRBD1 (5 bases). Germline loops: CDR1 SNHLY, CDR2 FYNNEI. V was cut by 4 bases and J by 0 bases, with 15 bases left in between. CDR3 length: 16 amino acids. The CDR3 nucleotides read TGTGCCAGCAGTGCCACAAGACAGCTTGCTAACTATGGCTACACCTTC. Encoded protein: CASSATRQLANYGYTF.

This clonotype showed up many times. This sequence joins TRBV11-1 and TRBJ1-1, with D possibly matching TRBD1 (5 bases). The CDR3 has 11 amino acids. Germline-derived CDR1 and CDR2 are SGHAT and FQDESV (reference sequence). Trimming pared 6 bases from V and 11 bases from J, leaving 13 bases between. The CDR3 DNA reads as TGTGCCAGCAGAAGTGACAGAGGGGCTTTCTTT. This translates into CASRSDRGAFF.

This clonotype was seen only a few times. This chain connects TRBV6-5 to TRBJ2-7; perhaps D is TRBD1 or TRBD2 (5 bases each). V dropped 4 bases and J dropped 6 bases, with 13 bases sitting between them. The CDR3 covers 13 residues. Germline assignment: CDR1 MNHEY and CDR2 SVGAGI. CDR3 nucleotides: TGTGCCAGCAGTTCAGTGAGGGGCGGCGAGCAGTACTTC. Translating it yields CASSSVRGGEQYF.

The table lists this clonotype with a count of one. V usage is TRBV4-1 and J usage is TRBJ2-5; D unresolved. There are 12 residues in the CDR3. CDR1 is MGHRA, CDR2 YSYEKL, per germline. Between the trimmed V and J ends, which lost 3 bases and 1 base, there was a span of 3 bases. The chain's CDR3 is CASSHGQETQYF. The CDR3 DNA sequence: TGCGCCAGCAGCCATGGCCAAGAGACCCAGTACTTC.

At least ten counts were recorded for this clonotype. The CDR3 nucleotides are TGCAGCGCCACTGGACAGGGATACGAGCAGTACTTC. Its protein is CSATGQGYEQYF. V is TRBV29-1 and J is TRBJ2-7; 8 nucleotides line up with TRBD1. Trimming at V came to 7 bases and at J to 4 bases, leaving 6 bases not matched to a gene. CDR1 is SQVTM and CDR2 is ANQGSEA in the germline V gene. The CDR3 runs 12 residues.

As to this clonotype: This sequence may be a read error, since a much larger clone differs from it by one base. This CDR3 reads CASSYDVNQPQHF. The CDR3 DNA sequence: TGTGCCAGCAGCTACGACGTCAATCAGCCCCAGCATTTT. The genes are TRBV7-3 and TRBJ1-5; D is unclear. Germline CDR1 is SGHTA and CDR2 is FQGTGA. The CDR3 consists of 13 residues. Between the trimmed V and J ends, which lost 4 bases and 3 bases, there was a span of 7 bases. Using reference TRBV7-3 and TRBJ1-5 for the parts outside the CDR3, the full variable domain is GAGVSQTPSNKVTEKGKYVELRCDPISGHTALYWYRQSLGQGPEFLIYFQGTGAADDSGLPNDRFFAVRPEGSVSTLKIQRTERGDSAVYLCASSYDVNQPQHFGDGTRLSIL.

This sequence joins TRBV20-1 and TRBJ1-2; D is undetermined. Trimming took 2 bases from V and 4 from J, leaving 11 bases between them. Germline V gene sequence: CDR1 DFQATT, CDR2 SNEGSKA (reference sequence). The CDR3 totals 13 residues. CDR3 protein: CSARIPQSYGYTF. CDR3 DNA: TGCAGTGCTAGAATCCCGCAGTCCTATGGCTACACCTTC.

This clonotype was observed at least ten times. The rearrangement uses TRBV10-3 and TRBJ2-5; D ambiguous. V dropped 6 bases and J dropped 2 bases, with 4 bases sitting between them. The CDR3 has 11 residues. CDR1 and CDR2 (germline): ENHRY, SYGVKD. CDR3 loop: CAISTQETQYF. CDR3 bases: TGTGCCATCAGCACGCAAGAGACCCAGTACTTC.

V is TRBV7-6 and J is TRBJ1-4; D might be TRBD1 (6 bases). Deletions cut 2 bases from V and 6 bases from J, with 16 bases between. The germline gives CDR1 SGHVS, CDR2 FNYEAQ. There are 16 residues in the CDR3. CDR3 nucleotides: TGTGCCAGCAGCTTACTCGCGGGACACTGGGATGAAAAACTGTTTTTT. Its protein product is CASSLLAGHWDEKLFF.